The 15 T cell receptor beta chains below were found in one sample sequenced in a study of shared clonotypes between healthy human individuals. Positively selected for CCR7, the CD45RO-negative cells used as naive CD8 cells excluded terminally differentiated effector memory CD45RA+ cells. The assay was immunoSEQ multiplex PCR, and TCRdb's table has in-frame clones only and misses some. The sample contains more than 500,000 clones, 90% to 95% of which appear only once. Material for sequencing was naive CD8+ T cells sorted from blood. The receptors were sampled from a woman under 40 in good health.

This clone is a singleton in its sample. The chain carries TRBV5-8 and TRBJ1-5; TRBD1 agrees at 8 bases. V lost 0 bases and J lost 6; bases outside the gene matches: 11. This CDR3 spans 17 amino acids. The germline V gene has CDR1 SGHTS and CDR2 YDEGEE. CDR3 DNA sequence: TGTGCCAGCAGCTTGGGGCTAGGGACAGGATTCATTCAGCCCCAGCATTTT. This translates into CASSLGLGTGFIQPQHF.

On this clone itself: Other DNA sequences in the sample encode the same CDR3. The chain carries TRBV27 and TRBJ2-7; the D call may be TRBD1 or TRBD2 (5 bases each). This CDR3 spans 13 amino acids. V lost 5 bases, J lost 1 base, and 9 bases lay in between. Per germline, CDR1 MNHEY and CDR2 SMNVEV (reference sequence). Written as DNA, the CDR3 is TGTGCCAGCAGTCCGGGACGGTCCTACGAGCAGTACTTC. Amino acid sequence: CASSPGRSYEQYF.

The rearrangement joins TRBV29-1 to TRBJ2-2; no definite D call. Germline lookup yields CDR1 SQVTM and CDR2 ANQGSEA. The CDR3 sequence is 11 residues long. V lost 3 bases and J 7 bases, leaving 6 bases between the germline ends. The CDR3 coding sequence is TGCAGCGTTGATATGGGCGGGGAGCTGTTTTTT. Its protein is CSVDMGGELFF.

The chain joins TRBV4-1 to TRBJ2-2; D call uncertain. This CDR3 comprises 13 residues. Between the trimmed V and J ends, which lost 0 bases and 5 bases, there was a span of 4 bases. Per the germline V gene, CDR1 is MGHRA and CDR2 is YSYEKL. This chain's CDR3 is CASSQDSTGELFF. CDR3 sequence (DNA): TGCGCCAGCAGCCAAGACAGTACCGGGGAGCTGTTTTTT.

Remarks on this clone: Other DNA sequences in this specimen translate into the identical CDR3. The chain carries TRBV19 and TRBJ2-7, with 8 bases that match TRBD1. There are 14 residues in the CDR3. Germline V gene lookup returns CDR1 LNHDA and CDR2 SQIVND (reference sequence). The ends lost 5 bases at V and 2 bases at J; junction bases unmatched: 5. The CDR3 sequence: CASSGGTGAYEQYF. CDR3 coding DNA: TGTGCCAGTAGTGGAGGGACAGGAGCCTACGAGCAGTACTTC.

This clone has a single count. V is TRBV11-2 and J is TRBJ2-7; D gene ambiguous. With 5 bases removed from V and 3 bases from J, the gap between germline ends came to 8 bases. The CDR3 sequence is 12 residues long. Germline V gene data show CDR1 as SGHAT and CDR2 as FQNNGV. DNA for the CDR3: TGTGCCAGCAGCCAATACCGCTACGAGCAGTACTTC. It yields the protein CASSQYRYEQYF.

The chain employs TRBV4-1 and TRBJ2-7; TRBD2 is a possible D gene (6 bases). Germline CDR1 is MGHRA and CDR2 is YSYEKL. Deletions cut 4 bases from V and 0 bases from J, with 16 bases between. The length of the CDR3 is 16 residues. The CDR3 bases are TGCGCCAGCAGCCCTACCCCCGGGACTCTCTCCTACGAGCAGTACTTC. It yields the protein CASSPTPGTLSYEQYF.

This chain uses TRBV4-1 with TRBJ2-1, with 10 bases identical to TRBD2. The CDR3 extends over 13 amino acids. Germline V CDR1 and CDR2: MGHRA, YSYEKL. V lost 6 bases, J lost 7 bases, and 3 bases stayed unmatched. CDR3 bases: TGCGCCAGCAGGCTAGCGGGAGATAATGAGCAGTTCTTC. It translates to CASRLAGDNEQFF.

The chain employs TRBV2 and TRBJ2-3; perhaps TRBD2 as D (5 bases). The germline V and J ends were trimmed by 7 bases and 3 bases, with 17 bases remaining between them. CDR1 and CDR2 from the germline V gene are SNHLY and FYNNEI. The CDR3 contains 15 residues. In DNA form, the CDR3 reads TGTGCCAGCACAGATCAGGCGGGCAGGACAGATACGCAGTATTTT. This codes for CASTDQAGRTDTQYF.

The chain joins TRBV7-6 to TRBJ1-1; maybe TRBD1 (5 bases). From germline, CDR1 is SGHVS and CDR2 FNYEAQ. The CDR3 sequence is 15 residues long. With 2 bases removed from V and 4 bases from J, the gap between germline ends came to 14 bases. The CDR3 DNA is TGTGCCAGCAGCTTACAGGGAGGCCCTTTCACTGAAGCTTTCTTT. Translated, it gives CASSLQGGPFTEAFF.

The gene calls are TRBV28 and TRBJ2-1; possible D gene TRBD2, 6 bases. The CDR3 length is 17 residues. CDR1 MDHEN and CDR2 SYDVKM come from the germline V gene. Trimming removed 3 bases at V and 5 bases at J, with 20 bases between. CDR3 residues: CASSFGLEGDLNNEQFF. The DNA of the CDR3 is TGTGCCAGCAGTTTTGGACTGGAGGGTGACCTAAACAATGAGCAGTTCTTC.

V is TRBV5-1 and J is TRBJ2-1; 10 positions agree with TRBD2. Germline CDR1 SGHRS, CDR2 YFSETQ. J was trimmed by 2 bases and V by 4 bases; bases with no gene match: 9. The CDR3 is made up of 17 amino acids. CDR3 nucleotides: TGCGCCAGCAGCCGTTCGTGGGGACTAGCGACCTACAATGAGCAGTTCTTC. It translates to CASSRSWGLATYNEQFF.

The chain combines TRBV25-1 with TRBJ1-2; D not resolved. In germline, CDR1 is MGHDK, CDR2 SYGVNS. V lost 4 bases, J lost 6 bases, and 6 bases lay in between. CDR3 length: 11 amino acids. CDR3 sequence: CASSVFDGYTF. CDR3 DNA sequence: TGTGCCAGCAGTGTATTTGATGGCTACACCTTC.

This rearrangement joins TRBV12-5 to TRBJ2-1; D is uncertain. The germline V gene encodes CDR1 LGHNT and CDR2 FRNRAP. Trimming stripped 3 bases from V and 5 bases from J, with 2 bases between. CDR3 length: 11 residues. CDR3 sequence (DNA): TGTGCTAGTGGTTTAGACAATGAGCAGTTCTTC. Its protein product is CASGLDNEQFF.

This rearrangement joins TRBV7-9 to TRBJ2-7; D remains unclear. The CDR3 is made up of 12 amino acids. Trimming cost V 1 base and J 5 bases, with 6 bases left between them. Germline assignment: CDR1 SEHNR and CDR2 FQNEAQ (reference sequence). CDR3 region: CASSLVPDEQYF. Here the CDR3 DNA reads TGTGCCAGCAGCTTAGTACCGGACGAGCAGTACTTC.